A selection of T cell receptor beta chains follows, all from one sample in a study of blood T cells in healthy people across ages. TCRdb reprocessed the 5' RACE reads via MiXCR and lists one record per CDR3 protein. The repertoire holds 1.5 million to 2 million distinct CDR3 sequences, around 50% seen once, with roughly 2% in the top ten. Sequenced sample: blood. All receptors derive from a woman in her forties in good health. CDR3s include the opening cysteine and the closing phenylalanine or tryptophan. The D gene is left open where the match is weak. A row's size may be missing; if present it is once, few, many or a size class.

TRBJ2-7,.,TRBV20-1,.,TGCAGTGCCAGGACGCAGGCAAACTACAATGAGCAGTACTTC,CSARTQANYNEQYF
TRBJ1-2,.,TRBV13,.,TGTGCCAGCAGCTTAGGGCATGGCTGGGACGGCTACACCTTC,CASSLGHGWDGYTF
TRBJ2-7,.,TRBV12-3/TRBV12-4,.,TGTGCCAGCAGTGACTCTGGGTCCGCCTACGAGCAGTACTTC,CASSDSGSAYEQYF
TRBJ2-1,.,TRBV4-2,TRBD2,TGTGCCAGCAGCCCAGTCCGACTAGCGGGGGGGCGCCCCTCCTACAATGAGCAGTTCTTC,CASSPVRLAGGRPSYNEQFF
TRBJ1-5,few,TRBV20-1,.,TGCAGTTTCGGGCGGGATAGCAATCAGCCCCAGCATTTT,CSFGRDSNQPQHF
TRBJ2-1,.,TRBV11-2,TRBD1,TGTGCCAGCAGCTTACTACAGGGGACTGAGCAGTTCTTC,CASSLLQGTEQFF
TRBJ1-5,.,TRBV27,.,TGTGCCAGCAGCCATCTCGGGGGCAATCAGCCCCAGCATTTT,CASSHLGGNQPQHF
TRBJ2-1,.,TRBV10-3,.,TGTGCCATCAGTGTTTTTCCCTACAATGAGCAGTTCTTC,CAISVFPYNEQFF
TRBJ2-3,few,TRBV4-3,TRBD2,TGCGCCAGCAGCCAAGTTCTTGCGGGACTACTCACAGATACGCAGTATTTT,CASSQVLAGLLTDTQYF
TRBJ2-3,.,TRBV18,.,TGTGCCAGCTCACCTAGCACAGATGCGCAGTATTTT,CASSPSTDAQYF
TRBJ1-2,.,TRBV10-3,.,TGTGCCATTAGTGACCAAGAAACAGGAGGGGCCGGCGGCTACACCTTC,CAISDQETGGAGGYTF
TRBJ1-2,few,TRBV20-1,TRBD1,TGCAGTGCTATCACAGGGGGGTACTATGGCTACACCTTC,CSAITGGYYGYTF
TRBJ2-1,.,TRBV25-1,TRBD1,TGTGCCAGCAGTGACTTCGGACAGGGCGGTGAGCAGTTCTTC,CASSDFGQGGEQFF
TRBJ2-3,.,TRBV24-1,TRBD2,TGTGCCACCAGTGCTTTGACTAGCGGGGGCCTTGGAGATACGCAGTATTTT,CATSALTSGGLGDTQYF
TRBJ2-7,.,TRBV27,.,TGTGCCAGCAGCTCCCGGACAGCGGAAAATGAGCAGTACTTC,CASSSRTAENEQYF
TRBJ1-1,.,TRBV12-3/TRBV12-4,TRBD1,TGTGCCAGCAGGGTCCGGGACAGGGGAAACACTGAAGCTTTCTTT,CASRVRDRGNTEAFF
TRBJ1-5,.,TRBV7-2,.,TGTGCCAGCAGCTTAGTCGGGGGGGGCGTCAATCAGCCCCAGCATTTT,CASSLVGGGVNQPQHF
TRBJ1-2,.,TRBV15,.,TGTGCCACCAGCAGAGGGCAGGGAGACTATGGCTACACCTTC,CATSRGQGDYGYTF
TRBJ1-2,once,TRBV5-1,.,TGCGCCAGCAGCTTGGGGTCCGTAGCGGTCTATGGCTACACCTTC,CASSLGSVAVYGYTF
TRBJ2-5,.,TRBV11-1,.,TGTGCCAGCGGAAAATACGAAGAGACCCAGTACTTC,CASGKYEETQYF
TRBJ1-6,few,TRBV20-1,.,TGCAGTGCTAGAGATAGGAGGGCAGGGGTGGATTCACCCCTCCACTTT,CSARDRRAGVDSPLHF
TRBJ2-7,few,TRBV7-2,.,TGTGCCAGCAGCTTAGTTGATAACAGGGAGTACGAGCAGTACTTC,CASSLVDNREYEQYF
TRBJ1-6,.,TRBV20-1,TRBD1,TGCAGTGCCCGGGACAGGGGCGCAATTTCACCCCTCCACTTT,CSARDRGAISPLHF
TRBJ1-5,.,TRBV6-6,.,TGTGCCAGCAGAGCACAGGCGGCAAGCGATCAGCCCCAGCATTTT,CASRAQAASDQPQHF
TRBJ1-1,few,TRBV11-1,.,TGTGCCAGCAGCTTAGCCCGGGGATGGGGACGAGCTTTCTTT,CASSLARGWGRAFF
TRBJ2-3,.,TRBV12-3/TRBV12-4,TRBD2,TGTGCCAGCAGTTCCGAACCAACTAGCGCCTTAGATACGCAGTATTTT,CASSSEPTSALDTQYF
TRBJ2-5,few,TRBV9,.,TGTGCCAGCAGCGTCAATACAATCGAACGAGAGACCCAGTACTTC,CASSVNTIERETQYF
TRBJ2-3,few,TRBV20-1,TRBD2,TGCAGTGCTAGAGATGGGCTAGCGGGGGGGCATCCAGATACGCAGTATTTT,CSARDGLAGGHPDTQYF
TRBJ2-7,.,TRBV29-1,.,TGCAGCTTACGAAGGAGGGGGCGGTTACTAGCGTCATCCTACGAGCAGTACTTC,CSLRRRGRLLASSYEQYF
TRBJ1-5,.,TRBV6-1,.,TGTGCCAGCAAGGGTCGGGGCAATCAGCCCCAGCATTTT,CASKGRGNQPQHF
TRBJ1-6,.,TRBV7-9,.,TGTGCCAGCAGCCAGCTAGGGGGAACAGGCTCCTATAATTCACCCCTCCACTTT,CASSQLGGTGSYNSPLHF
TRBJ2-5,.,TRBV7-2,TRBD2,TGTGCCAGCAGCTTAGCTATGACTAGCGGGGGCAGTGAGACCCAGTACTTC,CASSLAMTSGGSETQYF
TRBJ2-7,.,TRBV7-9,TRBD1,TGTGCCAGCAGCCCTTACCGGGACAGCAACTACGAGCAGTACTTC,CASSPYRDSNYEQYF
TRBJ2-3,few,TRBV6-1,.,TGTGCCAGCAGTGAAGCATGGGCCCGCGGGTCAGATACGCAGTATTTT,CASSEAWARGSDTQYF
TRBJ2-7,.,TRBV4-2,.,TGTGCCAGCAGCCAATCCCACAGAGGGAGCTCCTACGAGCAGTACTTC,CASSQSHRGSSYEQYF
TRBJ2-1,.,TRBV14,TRBD2,TGTGCCAGCAGCCGGGGACTAGCGGGGGGCCCTACCCGCTCCTACAATGAGCAGTTCTTC,CASSRGLAGGPTRSYNEQFF
TRBJ2-4,few,TRBV29-1,.,TGCAGCGTTGAAGCAGGGATCGACATTCAGTACTTC,CSVEAGIDIQYF
TRBJ2-5,few,TRBV7-2,.,TGTGCCAGCAGCACAGATGCCTCTCCACCCGAGACCCAGTACTTC,CASSTDASPPETQYF
TRBJ2-7,.,TRBV4-2,.,TGTGCCAGCAGCCAAGGGGACTTAGACGAGCAGTACTTC,CASSQGDLDEQYF
TRBJ2-1,.,TRBV6-1,TRBD2,TGTGCCAGCAGCACCGGGACTAGCGGGGGGCCTTCCTACAATGAGCAGTTCTTC,CASSTGTSGGPSYNEQFF
TRBJ1-2,.,TRBV5-1,.,TGCGCCAGCAGCTTGGCCCCGGCAGAAAATGGCTACACCTTC,CASSLAPAENGYTF
TRBJ1-1,.,TRBV20-1,.,TGCAGTGCTAGGGGGGTTTGGGGCACTGAAGCTTTCTTT,CSARGVWGTEAFF
TRBJ2-1,few,TRBV20-1,.,TGCAGTGCTAGAAGCGAGCTGATATCCTACAATGAGCAGTTCTTC,CSARSELISYNEQFF
TRBJ1-1,.,TRBV7-9,.,TGTGCCAGCATCCCAGGATCGTGGGCGGACACTGAAGCTTTCTTT,CASIPGSWADTEAFF
TRBJ1-1,once,TRBV24-1,.,TGTGCCACCAGTGATTATGGGAGGGCTTTCTTT,CATSDYGRAFF
TRBJ2-7,.,TRBV6-5,.,TGTGCCAGCAGTTACTCCGTCGGGGCGGAGGTCTACGAGCAGTACTTC,CASSYSVGAEVYEQYF
TRBJ1-2,few,TRBV4-3,TRBD1,TGCGCCAGCAGCCCGAGCGGGCACAGGGGGCTTTCCTATGGCTACACCTTC,CASSPSGHRGLSYGYTF
TRBJ2-7,.,TRBV28,.,TGTGCCAGCAGTGTCATCGGGTCGTACGAGCAGTACTTC,CASSVIGSYEQYF
TRBJ2-3,few,TRBV20-1,TRBD1,TGCAGTGCTAAGGACAGGGGGTCCTTTAGCACAGATACGCAGTATTTT,CSAKDRGSFSTDTQYF
TRBJ1-6,.,TRBV6-1,.,TGTGCCAGCAGTGAACCCGACTATTCACCCCTCCACTTT,CASSEPDYSPLHF
TRBJ2-5,many,TRBV10-3,.,TGTGCCATCGCGGGCCCTCAAGAGACCCAGTACTTC,CAIAGPQETQYF
TRBJ2-5,.,TRBV5-4,.,TGTGCCAGCAGCTCCACGCCTAGCCGTAGAGGGGAGACCCAGTACTTC,CASSSTPSRRGETQYF
TRBJ2-7,.,TRBV6-5,TRBD1,TGTGCCAGCAGTTACCAACTCGACAGGGGAGTCTACGAGCAGTACTTC,CASSYQLDRGVYEQYF
TRBJ2-3,few,TRBV28,.,TGTGCCAGCAGTTTTTCGGTGTCGGGGTCCGGCACAGATACGCAGTATTTT,CASSFSVSGSGTDTQYF
TRBJ2-5,few,TRBV10-3,TRBD2,TGTGCCACCGCGGGGGGCGGAGAGACCCAGTACTTC,CATAGGGETQYF
TRBJ2-7,.,TRBV7-6,TRBD1,TGTGCCAGCAGCTCCTGGGACAGGGGCTCCTACGAGCAGTACTTC,CASSSWDRGSYEQYF
TRBJ1-2,.,TRBV25-1,TRBD1,TGTGCCAGCAGTGATCGTGGGGGGCTACAGGGGATTTATGGCTACACCTTC,CASSDRGGLQGIYGYTF